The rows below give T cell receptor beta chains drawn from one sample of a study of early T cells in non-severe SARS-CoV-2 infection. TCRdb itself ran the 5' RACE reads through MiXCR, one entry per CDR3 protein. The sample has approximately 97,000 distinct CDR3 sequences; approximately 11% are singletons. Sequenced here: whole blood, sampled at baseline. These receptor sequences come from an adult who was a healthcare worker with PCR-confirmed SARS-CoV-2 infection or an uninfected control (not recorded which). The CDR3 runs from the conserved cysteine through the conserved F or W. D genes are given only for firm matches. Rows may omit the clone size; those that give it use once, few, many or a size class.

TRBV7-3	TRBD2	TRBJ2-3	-	CASCPSGGPDTQYF	TGTGCCAGCTGCCCTAGCGGGGGGCCAGATACGCAGTATTTT
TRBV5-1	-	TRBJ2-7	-	CVSSSTYEQYF	TGCGTCAGCAGCTCTACCTACGAGCAGTACTTC
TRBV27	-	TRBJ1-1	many	CASIHLGRARTEAFF	TGTGCCAGCATCCACCTGGGACGGGCCAGGACTGAAGCTTTCTTT
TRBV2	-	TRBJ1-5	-	CASSAYREPQHF	TGTGCCAGCAGTGCTTACCGGGAGCCCCAGCATTTT
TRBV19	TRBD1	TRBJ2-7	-	CASSDPGTGTYEQYF	TGTGCCAGTAGTGACCCCGGGACAGGAACCTACGAGCAGTACTTC
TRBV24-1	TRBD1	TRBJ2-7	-	CATSDPTGGSDEQYF	TGTGCCACCAGTGACCCGACAGGGGGTTCCGACGAGCAGTACTTC
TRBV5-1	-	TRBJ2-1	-	CASSLVPQGDNEQFF	TGCGCCAGCAGCTTGGTACCCCAAGGCGACAATGAGCAGTTCTTC
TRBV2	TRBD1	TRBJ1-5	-	CASSTDRGSIQPQHF	TGTGCCAGCAGTACCGACAGGGGGAGTATTCAGCCCCAGCATTTT
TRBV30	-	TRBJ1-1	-	CAWSESSGQPINTEAFF	TGTGCCTGGAGTGAATCTTCGGGACAACCGATAAACACTGAAGCTTTCTTT
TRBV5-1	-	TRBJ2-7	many	CAWREPTYEQYF	TGCGCTTGGAGGGAGCCTACCTACGAGCAGTACTTC
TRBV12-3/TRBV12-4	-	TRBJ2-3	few	CASSLPWTALTDTQYF	TGTGCCAGCAGTTTACCTTGGACAGCCTTGACAGATACGCAGTATTTT
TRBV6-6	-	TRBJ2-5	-	CASSHRRGTETQETQYF	TGTGCCAGCAGTCACCGAAGGGGGACGGAAACACAAGAGACCCAGTACTTC
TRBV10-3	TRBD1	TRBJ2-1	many	CAISELGQGQFF	TGTGCCATCAGTGAGCTGGGACAGGGGCAGTTCTTC
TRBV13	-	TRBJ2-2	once	CASSLRGAGELFF	TGTGCCAGCAGTCTCCGCGGGGCCGGGGAGCTGTTTTTT
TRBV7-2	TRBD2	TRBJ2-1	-	CASSFPSGRAAGEQFF	TGTGCCAGCAGCTTTCCTAGCGGGAGGGCTGCAGGTGAGCAGTTCTTC
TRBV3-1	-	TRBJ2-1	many	CASSLEWRGTYNEQFF	TGTGCCAGCAGCCTTGAATGGCGGGGAACCTACAATGAGCAGTTCTTC
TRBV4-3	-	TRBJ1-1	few	CASSHFNEAFF	TGCGCCAGCAGCCACTTTAATGAAGCTTTCTTT
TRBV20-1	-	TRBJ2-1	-	CSARPVGWADEQFF	TGCAGTGCTAGACCCGTAGGATGGGCGGATGAGCAGTTCTTC
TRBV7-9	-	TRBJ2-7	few	CASSSNDAYEQYF	TGTGCCAGCAGCTCGAACGACGCCTACGAGCAGTACTTC
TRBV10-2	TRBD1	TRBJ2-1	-	CASRGTAYNEQFF	TGCGCCAGCAGAGGGACAGCCTACAATGAGCAGTTCTTC
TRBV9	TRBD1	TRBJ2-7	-	CASSVDPGGIYEQYF	TGTGCCAGCAGCGTAGATCCAGGGGGTATCTACGAGCAGTACTTC
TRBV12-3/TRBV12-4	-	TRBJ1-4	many	CASSLEGAAEKLFF	TGTGCCAGCAGTTTAGAGGGCGCAGCCGAAAAACTGTTTTTT
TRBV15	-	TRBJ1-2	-	CATSTDSSPRGYTF	TGTGCCACCAGCACCGACAGCTCTCCTCGGGGCTACACCTTC
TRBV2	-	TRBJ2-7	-	CASSWTESSYEQYF	TGTGCCAGCAGCTGGACCGAAAGCTCCTACGAGCAGTACTTC
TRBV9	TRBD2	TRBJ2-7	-	CASSFTGTSDSYEQYF	TGTGCCAGCAGCTTTACCGGGACTAGCGACTCCTACGAGCAGTACTTC